This TCR beta chain stems from a study of T cell repertoires in cytomegalovirus infection. Trimming cost V 5 bases and J 6 bases, with 16 bases left between them. From germline, CDR1 is LNHDA and CDR2 SQIVND (reference sequence). The CDR3 runs 14 residues. TCRdb re-called the reads with MiXCR, one entry per CDR3 protein. The sample includes around 74,000 distinct CDR3 sequences, 3.7% seen only once; the top ten take 3.5% to 5%. There are many counts of this clonotype. This chain uses TRBV19 with TRBJ1-1; D not resolved. The specimen was PBMCs. This TCR came from a human donor in good health (CMV status not recorded). Some clones in this sample may be carry-over from other donors' samples. The DNA of the CDR3 is TGTGCCAGTAGTGCCAGGTTCCTGGCGTCTGAAGCTTTCTTT. Amino acids: CASSARFLASEAFF.